This TCR beta chain was obtained from a study of blood T cell repertoires in COVID-19. Study summary: Acute and convalescent COVID-19 samples came from the United States, Italy and Spain. PBMCs, B-cell-depleted T cells, or T cells provided the cDNA or gDNA that made up the material.

A Seattle source enrolled patients during active infection and followed them longitudinally. CDR3 length equals 16 residues. Germline CDR1 SNHLY, CDR2 FYNNEI. The V segment lost 6 bases and the J segment 3 bases; nucleotides outside the gene matches: 9. In the study's own analysis: Cell counts per sample came from amplifying reference gene primers. Measured with immunoSEQ multiplex PCR; TCRdb has only the in-frame clones, and not every one. The DNA gave D and trimming, while V, J and clone size come from that table. This sample has approximately 250,000 clones, with around nine tenths found just once.

The TCR originated in a woman aged 60 to 75 with COVID-19, enrolled during active disease. The chain carries TRBV2 and TRBJ1-4; 8 positions match TRBD1. Sample: peripheral blood. The CDR3 DNA sequence: TGTGCCAGCAGGGCAGGGGGCGCGGGGTCTAATGAAAAACTGTTTTTT. This codes for CASRAGGAGSNEKLFF.